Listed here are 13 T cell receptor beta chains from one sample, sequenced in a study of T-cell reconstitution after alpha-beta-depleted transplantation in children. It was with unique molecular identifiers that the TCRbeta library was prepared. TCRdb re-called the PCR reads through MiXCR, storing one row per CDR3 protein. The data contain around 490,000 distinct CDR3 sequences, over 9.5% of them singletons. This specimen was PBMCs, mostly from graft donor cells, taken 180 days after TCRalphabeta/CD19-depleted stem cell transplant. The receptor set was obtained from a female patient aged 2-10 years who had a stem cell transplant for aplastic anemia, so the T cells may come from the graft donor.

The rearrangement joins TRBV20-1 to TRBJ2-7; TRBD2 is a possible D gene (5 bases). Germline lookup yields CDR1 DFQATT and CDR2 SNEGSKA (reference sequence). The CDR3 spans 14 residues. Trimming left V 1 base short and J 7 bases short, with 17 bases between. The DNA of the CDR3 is TGCAGTGCTAGAGTGGCGTCGGGGTTTTGGGAGCAGTACTTC. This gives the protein CSARVASGFWEQYF.

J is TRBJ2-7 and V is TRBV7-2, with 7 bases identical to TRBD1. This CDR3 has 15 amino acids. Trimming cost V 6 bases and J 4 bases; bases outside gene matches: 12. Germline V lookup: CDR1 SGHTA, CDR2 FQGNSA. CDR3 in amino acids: CASSLSPLQGYEQYV. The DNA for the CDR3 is TGTGCCAGCAGTCTATCTCCCCTACAGGGGTACGAGCAGTACGTC.

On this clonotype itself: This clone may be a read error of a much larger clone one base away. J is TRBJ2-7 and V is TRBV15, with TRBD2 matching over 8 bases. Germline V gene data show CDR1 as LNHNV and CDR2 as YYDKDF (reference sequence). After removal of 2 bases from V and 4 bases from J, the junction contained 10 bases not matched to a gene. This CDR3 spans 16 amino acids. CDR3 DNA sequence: TGTGCCACCAGCAGACAGACTACCGGGAGGGCGTACGAGCAGTACGTC. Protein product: CATSRQTTGRAYEQYV.

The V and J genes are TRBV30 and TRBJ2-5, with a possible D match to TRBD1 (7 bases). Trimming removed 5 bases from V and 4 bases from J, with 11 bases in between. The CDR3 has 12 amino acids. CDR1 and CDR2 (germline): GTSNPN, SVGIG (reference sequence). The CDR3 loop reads CAWGGTAETQYF. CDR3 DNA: TGTGCCTGGGGCGGGACAGCAGAGACCCAGTACTTC.

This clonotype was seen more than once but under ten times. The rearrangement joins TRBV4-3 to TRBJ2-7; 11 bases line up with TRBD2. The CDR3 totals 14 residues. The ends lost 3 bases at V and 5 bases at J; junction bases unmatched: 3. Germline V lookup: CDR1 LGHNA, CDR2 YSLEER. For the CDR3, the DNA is TGCGCCAGCAGCCAGGGACTAGCGGTCGACGAGCAGTACTTC. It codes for CASSQGLAVDEQYF.

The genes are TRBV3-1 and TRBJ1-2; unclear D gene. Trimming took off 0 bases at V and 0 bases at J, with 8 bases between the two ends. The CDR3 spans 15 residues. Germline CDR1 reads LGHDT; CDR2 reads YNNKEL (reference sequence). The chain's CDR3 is CASSQDTLANYGYTF. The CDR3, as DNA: TGTGCCAGCAGCCAAGACACCCTAGCTAACTATGGCTACACCTTC.

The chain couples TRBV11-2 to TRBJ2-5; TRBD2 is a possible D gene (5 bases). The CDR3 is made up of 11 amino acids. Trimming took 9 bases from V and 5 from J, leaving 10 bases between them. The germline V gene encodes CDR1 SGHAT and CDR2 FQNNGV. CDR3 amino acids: CASGSLETQYF. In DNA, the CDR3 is TGTGCCAGTGGGAGTTTGGAGACCCAGTACTTC.

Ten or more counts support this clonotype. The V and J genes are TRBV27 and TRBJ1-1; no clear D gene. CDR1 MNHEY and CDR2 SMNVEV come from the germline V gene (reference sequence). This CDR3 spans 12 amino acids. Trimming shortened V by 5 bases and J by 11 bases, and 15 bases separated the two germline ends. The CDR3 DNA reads TGTGCCAGCAGTCCTAGGACGGGAACTGCTTTCTTT. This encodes CASSPRTGTAFF.

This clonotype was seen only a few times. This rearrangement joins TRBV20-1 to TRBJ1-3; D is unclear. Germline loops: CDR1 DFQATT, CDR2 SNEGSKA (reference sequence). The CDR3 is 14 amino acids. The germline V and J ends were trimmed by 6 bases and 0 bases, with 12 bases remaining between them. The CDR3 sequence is CSAKGPSSGNTIYF. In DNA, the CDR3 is TGCAGTGCCAAAGGACCTAGCTCTGGAAACACCATATATTTT.

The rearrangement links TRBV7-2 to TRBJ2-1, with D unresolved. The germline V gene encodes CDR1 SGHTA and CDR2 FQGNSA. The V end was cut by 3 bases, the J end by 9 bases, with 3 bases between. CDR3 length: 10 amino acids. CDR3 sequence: CASSLTEQFF. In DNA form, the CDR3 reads TGTGCCAGCAGCTTGACTGAGCAGTTCTTC.

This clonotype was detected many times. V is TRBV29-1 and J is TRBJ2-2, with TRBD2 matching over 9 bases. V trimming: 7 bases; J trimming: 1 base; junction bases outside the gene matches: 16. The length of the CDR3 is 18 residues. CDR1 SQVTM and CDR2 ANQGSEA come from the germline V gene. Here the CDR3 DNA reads TGCAGCGCGGTCAACGGAGCGGGAGGCCCCCGGAACACCGGGGAGCTGTTTTTT. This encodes CSAVNGAGGPRNTGELFF.

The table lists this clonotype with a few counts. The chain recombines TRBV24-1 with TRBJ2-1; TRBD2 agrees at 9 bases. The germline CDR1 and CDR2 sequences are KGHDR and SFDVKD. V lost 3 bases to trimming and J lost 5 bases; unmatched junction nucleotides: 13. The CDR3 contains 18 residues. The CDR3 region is CATSDLASGKGNDNEQFF. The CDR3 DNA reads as TGTGCCACCAGTGATCTGGCTAGCGGGAAGGGGAACGACAATGAGCAGTTCTTC.

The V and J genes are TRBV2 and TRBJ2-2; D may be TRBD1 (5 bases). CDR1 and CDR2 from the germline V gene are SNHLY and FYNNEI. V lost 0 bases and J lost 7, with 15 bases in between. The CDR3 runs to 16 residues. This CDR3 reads CASSEALFTGSGELFF. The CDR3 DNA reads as TGTGCCAGCAGTGAAGCGCTTTTTACAGGCAGCGGGGAGCTGTTTTTT.